A selection of T cell receptor beta chains follows, all from one sample in a study of blood T cell repertoires in COVID-19. TCRdb keeps only in-frame clones here, not all; method: immunoSEQ multiplex PCR. The sample comprises 300,000 or so clones, about 83% of which are singletons, and 1% to 1.5% rests with the top ten. Input material: peripheral blood. These receptors came from a woman between 50 and 59 years old with acute or convalescent COVID-19. Both conserved end residues are part of each CDR3. The D gene is left open where the match is weak. Not all rows give a size; the values are once, few, many and, for expanded clones, a class.

clone size	V gene	D gene	J gene	CDR3 protein	CDR3 DNA
once	TRBV12-3/TRBV12-4	NA	TRBJ1-1	CASSRSDYTEAFF	TGTGCCAGCAGTAGGAGTGACTACACTGAAGCTTTCTTT
once	TRBV14	NA	TRBJ2-3	CASSLGLLPTDTQYF	TGTGCCAGCAGCCTCGGACTCCTCCCCACAGATACGCAGTATTTT
NA	TRBV5-4	NA	TRBJ2-7	CASSFSGAHTYEQYF	TGTGCCAGCAGCTTCTCAGGGGCTCACACCTACGAGCAGTACTTC
NA	TRBV21-1	NA	TRBJ2-1	CASSKWGQLLNEQFF	TGTGCCAGCAGCAAATGGGGACAGCTATTAAATGAGCAGTTCTTC
NA	TRBV1	NA	TRBJ1-5	CTSSQGAEVGNQPQHF	TGCACCAGCAGCCAAGGGGCCGAAGTCGGCAATCAGCCCCAGCATTTT
NA	TRBV30	NA	TRBJ2-4	CAWSYDNPKNIQYF	TGTGCCTGGAGTTACGACAACCCCAAAAACATTCAGTACTTC
NA	TRBV3-1/TRBV3-2	NA	TRBJ1-5	CASSQDPGGDQPQHF	TGTGCCAGCAGCCAAGATCCCGGCGGAGATCAGCCCCAGCATTTT
NA	TRBV5-4	NA	TRBJ2-2	CASSPPGTPNTGELFF	TGTGCCAGCAGCCCTCCCGGGACACCGAACACCGGGGAGCTGTTTTTT
NA	TRBV27	TRBD2	TRBJ2-3	CASSDDTSGSTDTQYF	TGTGCCAGCAGTGACGATACTAGCGGGAGTACAGATACGCAGTATTTT
NA	TRBV29-1	NA	TRBJ1-6	CSVGVEYNSPLHF	TGCAGCGTTGGGGTGGAGTATAATTCACCCCTCCACTTT
NA	TRBV6-5	TRBD2	TRBJ2-7	CASSYSGTSVSNEQYF	TGTGCCAGCAGTTACTCCGGGACTAGCGTCTCGAACGAGCAGTACTTC
NA	TRBV28	NA	TRBJ2-7	CASPPIAWGDRYEQYF	TGTGCCAGCCCCCCTATAGCATGGGGGGATCGCTACGAGCAGTACTTC
NA	TRBV6-2/TRBV6-3	TRBD2	TRBJ2-1	CASSYDGTSGDNEQFF	TGTGCCAGCAGTTACGACGGCACTAGCGGGGACAATGAGCAGTTCTTC
NA	TRBV20-1	NA	TRBJ2-3	CSASLAFGADTQYF	TGCAGTGCCAGTCTAGCGTTCGGGGCAGATACGCAGTATTTT
few	TRBV7-6	TRBD2	TRBJ2-2	CASSFIAGGTNTGELFF	TGTGCCAGCAGCTTTATAGCGGGGGGGACGAACACCGGGGAGCTGTTTTTT
NA	TRBV27	TRBD2	TRBJ2-3	CASLSGTSTDTQYF	TGTGCCAGTCTTAGCGGGACAAGCACAGATACGCAGTATTTT
once	TRBV5-1	TRBD1	TRBJ2-5	CASGTGGDVQYF	TGCGCCAGCGGGACAGGGGGCGACGTCCAGTACTTC
NA	TRBV18	NA	TRBJ1-1	CASSLDKLTEAFF	TGTGCCAGCTCACTGGACAAACTCACTGAAGCTTTCTTT
NA	TRBV30	NA	TRBJ1-2	CAWSVGRPPGYTF	TGTGCCTGGAGTGTAGGGAGGCCCCCCGGCTACACCTTC
few	TRBV5-4	TRBD2	TRBJ2-3	CASSMALAGGPGDTQYF	TGTGCCAGCAGCATGGCCCTAGCGGGAGGGCCGGGAGATACGCAGTATTTT
NA	TRBV2	TRBD1	TRBJ1-2	CASPLLDRGANGYTF	TGTGCCAGCCCTTTACTAGACAGGGGGGCCAATGGCTACACCTTC
NA	TRBV30	NA	TRBJ1-4	CAWSWSGITNEKLFF	TGTGCCTGGAGTTGGAGCGGAATAACTAATGAAAAACTGTTTTTT
NA	TRBV9	TRBD1	TRBJ2-2	CASSALTTGGSTGELFF	TGTGCCAGCAGCGCGCTGACGACAGGGGGGTCCACCGGGGAGCTGTTTTTT
NA	TRBV3-1/TRBV3-2	NA	TRBJ2-2	CASSQVGATGELFF	TGTGCCAGCAGCCAAGTTGGGGCCACCGGGGAGCTGTTTTTT
NA	TRBV7-8	TRBD2	TRBJ2-5	CASRKLAGEGETQYF	TGTGCCAGCAGAAAACTAGCGGGAGAGGGGGAGACCCAGTACTTC
NA	TRBV21-1	NA	TRBJ1-2	CASSKDRGGRFNYGYTF	TGTGCCAGCAGCAAAGACAGGGGGGGGCGATTCAACTATGGCTACACCTTC
NA	TRBV15	TRBD1	TRBJ1-2	CATSKWQGANGYTF	TGTGCCACCAGCAAATGGCAGGGGGCAAATGGCTACACCTTC
NA	TRBV7-6	NA	TRBJ2-6	CASSLVLRGAGANVLTF	TGTGCCAGCAGCTTAGTACTTCGGGGGGCCGGGGCCAACGTCCTGACTTTC
NA	TRBV27	NA	TRBJ2-2	CASSPPSALPPGELFF	TGTGCCAGCAGTCCTCCTAGCGCCCTACCCCCCGGGGAGCTGTTTTTT
NA	TRBV5-1	NA	TRBJ1-1	CASGTGLNTEAFF	TGCGCCAGCGGAACAGGGTTGAACACTGAAGCTTTCTTT
NA	TRBV5-6	NA	TRBJ2-3	CASSLTRFTTDTQYF	TGTGCCAGCAGCTTAACTAGGTTCACCACAGATACGCAGTATTTT
NA	TRBV5-5	TRBD1	TRBJ1-2	CASSVGEGTGYGYTF	TGTGCCAGCAGCGTGGGGGAGGGGACAGGGTATGGCTACACCTTC
NA	TRBV10-3	TRBD1	TRBJ1-4	CAISLDREREKLFF	TGTGCCATCAGTCTAGACAGGGAGCGAGAAAAACTGTTTTTT
NA	TRBV7-2	NA	TRBJ1-4	CASSLGIGGIPNEKLFF	TGTGCCAGCAGCTTGGGCATCGGGGGGATCCCTAATGAAAAACTGTTTTTT
NA	TRBV4-2	NA	TRBJ2-1	CASSQDWLDYNEQFF	TGTGCCAGCAGCCAAGATTGGCTAGACTACAATGAGCAGTTCTTC
NA	TRBV5-8	TRBD1	TRBJ2-3	CASTLGQDASTDTQYF	TGTGCCAGCACCTTAGGACAGGATGCAAGCACAGATACGCAGTATTTT
NA	TRBV10-1	TRBD1	TRBJ1-1	CASSGGTGGTEAFF	TGCGCCAGCAGTGGCGGGACAGGGGGCACTGAAGCTTTCTTT
NA	TRBV15	TRBD2	TRBJ2-2	CATSSGRADTGELFF	TGTGCCACCAGCAGCGGGAGGGCCGACACCGGGGAGCTGTTTTTT
NA	TRBV10-3	NA	TRBJ2-2	CAINDQGNTGELFF	TGTGCCATCAATGACCAGGGGAACACCGGGGAGCTGTTTTTT
NA	TRBV7-2	TRBD1	TRBJ1-2	CASSSRTGGSYGYTF	TGTGCCAGCAGCTCCCGGACAGGGGGTAGCTATGGCTACACCTTC
NA	TRBV5-1	NA	TRBJ2-7	CASSLAAFQGRDEQYF	TGCGCCAGCAGCTTGGCGGCTTTCCAGGGGCGGGACGAGCAGTACTTC
NA	TRBV11-3	NA	TRBJ2-1	CASSPGFITSRENEQFF	TGTGCCAGCAGCCCCGGGTTCATTACTAGTCGGGAGAATGAGCAGTTCTTC
NA	TRBV7-3	TRBD1	TRBJ2-5	CASSTGQGPQETQYF	TGTGCCAGCAGCACGGGACAGGGGCCACAAGAGACCCAGTACTTC
NA	TRBV14	TRBD1	TRBJ1-2	CASSRSGQGHYGYTF	TGTGCCAGCAGCCGAAGCGGACAGGGCCACTATGGCTACACCTTC
NA	TRBV19	TRBD1	TRBJ1-5	CASSTGQPNQPQHF	TGTGCCAGTAGTACGGGACAGCCCAATCAGCCCCAGCATTTT
NA	TRBV30	NA	TRBJ1-2	CAPHRDGYTF	TGTGCCCCACACAGAGATGGCTACACCTTC
NA	TRBV3-1/TRBV3-2	NA	TRBJ1-1	CASSRSDGGAFF	TGTGCCAGCAGCCGGTCGGACGGGGGAGCTTTCTTT
NA	TRBV7-2	TRBD2	TRBJ2-1	CASSRLAGGHYNEQFF	TGTGCCAGCAGCCGGCTAGCGGGGGGACATTACAATGAGCAGTTCTTC